This T cell receptor beta chain was sequenced during a study of patients and donors after allogeneic stem cell transplantation (dated by TCRdb to the early 2020s). Comments on this clonotype: Its antigen is unknown. Qualities for individual bases were not recorded, and no much larger clone is one base off.

Libraries were prepared through RT-PCR. Instrument on record: NextSeq 550. TCRdb trimmed the raw reads at Q25, called clones with MiXCR and kept productive beta chains. Every CDR3 protein is listed once, alongside the most common genes and DNA of its rows. In this sample the table shows 2,500 to 3,500 distinct CDR3 sequences, about 4.9% of which occur a single time. The top ten constitute roughly 15% of the sample. Counted from cysteine to phenylalanine, this CDR3 has 13 amino acids. Just CDR3 DNA is preserved here, 39 bases in frame from base 1. V is pared back by 3 bases and J by 2 bases, with 11 bases lying between the germline termini. According to the germline V gene, CDR1 reads SQVTM and CDR2 reads ANQGSEA.

The sequencing sample was made of blood, either unsorted or a sorted T cell fraction (not recorded which). This clonotype was sampled from a human donor who was either an allogeneic HSCT recipient or a stem cell or donor lymphocyte infusion donor (not recorded which). It is not recorded whose cells these are; they may come from a transplant donor. In this chain, TRBV29-1 is recombined with TRBJ2-7; a tentative D match to TRBD1 spans 5 bases. Here the CDR3 is given as CSVEPAGTYEQYF. The nucleotide sequence reads as follows: TGCAGCGTTGAGCCGGCAGGGACCTACGAGCAGTACTTC.